The 24 T cell receptor beta chains presented below share a single source sample, sequenced in a study of T-cell memory formation after mild COVID-19. TCRdb reprocessed the 5' RACE reads with MiXCR, giving one entry per CDR3 protein. The repertoire holds roughly 150,000 distinct CDR3 sequences, with about 14% as singletons. Sequenced: PBMCs or a T cell subset sorted from them (not recorded which). The receptors stem from an adult woman who had mild COVID-19 (a few samples of this study predate the infection). Cell type and time point are not known.

V gene TRBV20-1 combines with J gene TRBJ1-2; D perhaps matches TRBD1 (6 bases). Germline V gives CDR1 DFQATT, CDR2 SNEGSKA (reference sequence). The germline V and J ends were trimmed by 0 bases and 3 bases, with 17 bases remaining between them. CDR3 length: 16 amino acids. CDR3 DNA sequence: TGCAGTGCTAGAGAATCGGGGAGGACAGCCTACTATGGCTACACCTTC. Its translation: CSARESGRTAYYGYTF.

This clonotype was observed many times. The CDR3 loop is CGGWNEQFF. CDR3 bases: TGCGGAGGGTGGAATGAGCAGTTCTTC. V and J are TRBV5-1 and TRBJ2-1; possibly TRBD2 for D (5 bases). The V gene's germline CDR1 is SGHRS and CDR2 YFSETQ. The CDR3 is 9 residues long.

This chain uses TRBV5-4 with TRBJ2-3; 9 bases agree with TRBD2. This CDR3 comprises 16 residues. V trimming: 2 bases; J trimming: 0 bases; junction bases outside the gene matches: 4. Germline loops: CDR1 SGHNT, CDR2 YYREEE (reference sequence). In nucleotides, the CDR3 is TGTGCCAGCAGCTTCCGACTAGCGGATAGCACAGATACGCAGTATTTT. Protein product: CASSFRLADSTDTQYF.

This clonotype has just a few counts. V gene TRBV7-6 combines with J gene TRBJ2-6; D is perhaps TRBD1 (6 bases). Trimming pared 1 base from V and 0 bases from J, leaving 7 bases between. CDR3 size: 16 residues. Germline V gives CDR1 SGHVS, CDR2 FNYEAQ. The DNA of the CDR3 is TGTGCCAGCAGCTTAGAACAGGGCTCTGGGGCCAACGTCCTGACTTTC. Translated: CASSLEQGSGANVLTF.

J is TRBJ2-3 and V is TRBV6-1, with 10 bases fitting TRBD2. The CDR3 length is 15 residues. With 5 bases clipped from V and 4 bases from J, the junction kept 6 bases outside the gene matches. Germline loops: CDR1 MNHNS, CDR2 SASEGT. The CDR3 DNA is TGTGCCAGCAGTTCTAGCGGGAGTAGGGCAGATACGCAGTATTTT. It specifies CASSSSGSRADTQYF.

The chain links TRBV5-1 to TRBJ2-3; D is undetermined. The length of the CDR3 is 16 residues. Germline V CDR1 and CDR2: SGHRS, YFSETQ. Trimming shortened V by 2 bases and J by 0 bases, and 13 bases separated the two germline ends. CDR3 nucleotides: TGCGCCAGCAGCTTAGGGTTGGCGGCTAGCACAGATACGCAGTATTTT. This sequence encodes CASSLGLAASTDTQYF.

The chain has TRBV12-3 or TRBV12-4 and TRBJ1-5; D may be TRBD1 (6 bases). The CDR3 spans 19 residues. V was shortened by 7 bases and J by 1 base, with 26 bases between the two germline ends. Here the CDR3 reads CASNTFTPGQRGSNQPQHF. The CDR3, as DNA: TGTGCCAGCAATACATTTACCCCCGGACAGCGTGGGAGCAATCAGCCCCAGCATTTT.

This clonotype has more than one count but fewer than ten. The V call is TRBV9, the J call TRBJ2-2; the D is unclear. Per the germline V gene, CDR1 is SGDLS and CDR2 is YYNGEE. Trimming shortened V by 0 bases and J by 4 bases, and 7 bases separated the two germline ends. The CDR3 is made up of 14 amino acids. The CDR3 spells CASSVGPATGELFF. CDR3 nucleotide sequence: TGTGCCAGCAGCGTAGGCCCGGCCACCGGGGAGCTGTTTTTT.

J is TRBJ1-1 and V is TRBV29-1, with D unclear. Trimming shortened V by 4 bases and J by 1 base, and 16 bases separated the two germline ends. Per germline, CDR1 SQVTM and CDR2 ANQGSEA. The CDR3 runs to 15 residues. In nucleotides, the CDR3 is TGCAGCGTTGTCCTTTGGGGTTTTGGGAACACTGAAGCTTTCTTT. It specifies CSVVLWGFGNTEAFF.

This clonotype appeared a few times. This rearrangement joins TRBV6-6 to TRBJ1-6; the match to TRBD1 covers 9 bases. J was trimmed by 3 bases and V by 5 bases; bases with no gene match: 5. There are 16 residues in the CDR3. Germline CDR1 reads MNHNY; CDR2 reads SVGAGI (reference sequence). The CDR3 is CASSLPTGGYNSPLHF. CDR3 coding DNA: TGTGCCAGCAGTCTCCCGACAGGGGGCTATAATTCACCCCTCCACTTT.

The genes are TRBV12-3 or TRBV12-4 and TRBJ2-2; TRBD2 agrees at 8 bases. The CDR3 has 16 amino acids. With 3 bases clipped from V and 1 base from J, the junction kept 4 bases outside the gene matches. CDR3 in DNA: TGTGCCAGCAGTTTCCGGACTAGCCGGAACACCGGGGAGCTGTTTTTT. The encoded protein is CASSFRTSRNTGELFF.

This clonotype was seen a handful of times. Here the CDR3 reads CASSVGTTTYEQYF. The CDR3 region has the DNA TGTGCCAGCAGCGTAGGGACTACCACCTACGAGCAGTACTTC. The V gene is TRBV9, the J gene TRBJ2-7; TRBD2 is a possible D gene (6 bases). Looked up from germline, CDR1 is SGDLS and CDR2 is YYNGEE. V dropped 0 bases and J dropped 2 bases, with 9 bases sitting between them. This CDR3 region has 14 residues.

This clonotype showed up just a few times. Here the CDR3 omits its conserved ending phenylalanine or tryptophan, so a read error is the likely source. The DNA is omitted, as the CDR3 cannot be located on it reliably, and the CDR3 follows TCRdb's listing. V is TRBV29-1 and J is TRBJ1-2; TRBD1, the table's D call, was not compared with the DNA. CDR1 and CDR2 (germline): SQVTM, ANQGSEA. The CDR3 adds up to 11 amino acids, both ends counted. This chain's CDR3 is CSVVRDREFLI.

This clonotype was found a few times. The chain links TRBV2 to TRBJ2-7; 7 nucleotides match TRBD2. The CDR3 loop spans 12 amino acids. Germline V gene lookup returns CDR1 SNHLY and CDR2 FYNNEI. The ends lost 8 bases at V and 6 bases at J; junction bases unmatched: 7. The DNA for the CDR3 is TGTGCCAGCTGGGGGGGATCAGGCGAGCAGTACTTC. Protein product: CASWGGSGEQYF.

This clonotype was recorded at least ten times. This chain uses TRBV5-6 with TRBJ1-5; tentative D call: TRBD1 (5 bases). CDR3 length: 13 residues. Germline lookup yields CDR1 SGHDT and CDR2 YYEEEE. V lost 3 bases to trimming and J lost 7 bases, with 11 bases between them. The CDR3 protein is CASSSQGRQPQHF. In nucleotides, the CDR3 is TGTGCCAGCAGCTCCCAGGGTCGGCAGCCCCAGCATTTT.

This clonotype was counted between two and nine times. The rearrangement joins TRBV6-5 to TRBJ2-2, with 9 bases fitting TRBD1. V dropped 5 bases and J dropped 4; count of bases not matched to a gene: 11. The V gene's germline CDR1 is MNHEY and CDR2 SVGAGI. The CDR3 is 17 residues long. This chain's CDR3 is CASSALQGALSTGELFF. The CDR3 region has the DNA TGTGCCAGCAGTGCGTTACAGGGGGCGCTGAGCACCGGGGAGCTGTTTTTT.

The rearrangement links TRBV5-1 to TRBJ1-2; D uncertain. This CDR3 has 13 residues. V dropped 6 bases and J dropped 2 bases, with 11 bases sitting between them. Germline CDR1 SGHRS, CDR2 YFSETQ. The CDR3 DNA reads as TGCGCCAGCACTCAGGACGGAAACTATGGCTACACCTTC. It yields the protein CASTQDGNYGYTF.

This clonotype has only a few counts. The rearrangement uses TRBV7-3 and TRBJ2-7; possibly TRBD1 or TRBD2 for D (5 bases each). The CDR3 runs to 13 residues. Germline V gene lookup returns CDR1 SGHTA and CDR2 FQGTGA. Trimming stripped 5 bases from V and 7 bases from J, with 15 bases between. DNA of the CDR3: TGTGCCAGCAGCCTGGGGCCCGAGGGAGAGCAGTACTTC. Encoded protein: CASSLGPEGEQYF.

This clonotype was detected only a few times. V gene TRBV3-1 combines with J gene TRBJ1-4; D gene unclear. The CDR3 totals 11 residues. V was clipped by 2 bases and J by 8 bases, with 3 bases between them. From germline, CDR1 is LGHDT and CDR2 YNNKEL (reference sequence). CDR3 DNA: TGTGCCAGCAGCCAATTGGAAAAACTGTTTTTT. Protein: CASSQLEKLFF.

The chain has TRBV20-1 and TRBJ2-7; no clear D. Germline CDR1 DFQATT, CDR2 SNEGSKA (reference sequence). CDR3 length: 15 residues. The germline V and J ends were trimmed by 3 bases and 5 bases, with 20 bases remaining between them. Here the CDR3 DNA reads TGCAGTGCTAGTTTCCCTAGACGCGACATCCACGAGCAGTACTTC. Amino acid sequence: CSASFPRRDIHEQYF.

The rearrangement links TRBV7-9 to TRBJ2-7, with D unresolved. V was pared by 6 bases and J by 3 bases, with 12 bases between. The germline V gene has CDR1 SEHNR and CDR2 FQNEAQ (reference sequence). The CDR3 loop spans 13 amino acids. CDR3 sequence (DNA): TGTGCCAGCAGTCCTAAGCAGAGCTACGAGCAGTACTTC. This sequence encodes CASSPKQSYEQYF.

Written as DNA, the CDR3 is TGTGCCAGCAGCCTGGGCCGGCAATCCACCCCGGGAGGCTACACCTTC. Translated: CASSLGRQSTPGGYTF. The gene calls are TRBV2 and TRBJ1-2; D uncertain. V was clipped by 6 bases and J by 8 bases, with 25 bases between them. The CDR3 contains 16 residues. The V gene's germline CDR1 is SNHLY and CDR2 FYNNEI.

This clonotype has ten or more counts. The chain recombines TRBV6-5 with TRBJ2-7; 8 bases match TRBD1. J gave up 3 bases and V 4 bases, and 5 bases lay outside the gene matches. The V gene's germline CDR1 is MNHEY and CDR2 SVGAGI. The CDR3 consists of 14 residues. The CDR3 reads CASSSGQGLYEQYF. The CDR3 DNA follows: TGTGCCAGCAGTTCAGGACAGGGCCTCTACGAGCAGTACTTC.

The chain has TRBV4-2 and TRBJ2-5, with D perhaps matching TRBD2 (6 bases). There are 13 residues in the CDR3. Trimming left V 0 bases short and J 4 bases short, with 6 bases between. CDR1 and CDR2 (germline): LGHNA, YNFKEQ. CDR3 in amino acids: CASSQEGGETQYF. CDR3 nucleotides: TGTGCCAGCAGCCAAGAGGGAGGAGAGACCCAGTACTTC.